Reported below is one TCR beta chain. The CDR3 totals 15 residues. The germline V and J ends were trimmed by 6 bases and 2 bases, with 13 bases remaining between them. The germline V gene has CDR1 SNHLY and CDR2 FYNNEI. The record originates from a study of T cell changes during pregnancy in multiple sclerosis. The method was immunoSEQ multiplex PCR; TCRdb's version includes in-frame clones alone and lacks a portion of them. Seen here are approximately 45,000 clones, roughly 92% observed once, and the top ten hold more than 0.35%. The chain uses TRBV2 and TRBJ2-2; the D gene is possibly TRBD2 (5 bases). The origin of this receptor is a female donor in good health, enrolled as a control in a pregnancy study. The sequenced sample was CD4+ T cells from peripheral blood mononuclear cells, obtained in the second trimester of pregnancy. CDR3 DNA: TGTGCCAGCAGAACGAACGGGATAAACACCGGGGAGCTGTTTTTT. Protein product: CASRTNGINTGELFF.